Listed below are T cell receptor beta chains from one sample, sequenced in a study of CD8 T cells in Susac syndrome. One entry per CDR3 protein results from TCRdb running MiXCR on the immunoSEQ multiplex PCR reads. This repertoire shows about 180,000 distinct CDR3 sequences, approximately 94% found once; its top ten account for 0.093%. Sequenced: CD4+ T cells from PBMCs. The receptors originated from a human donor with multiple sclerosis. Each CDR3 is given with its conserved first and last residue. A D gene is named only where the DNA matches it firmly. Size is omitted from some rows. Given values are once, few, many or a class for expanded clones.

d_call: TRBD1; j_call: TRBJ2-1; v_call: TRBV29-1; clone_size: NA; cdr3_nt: TGCAGCGTCCGTAAGGACAGGGGATACAATGAGCAGTTCTTC; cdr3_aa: CSVRKDRGYNEQFF
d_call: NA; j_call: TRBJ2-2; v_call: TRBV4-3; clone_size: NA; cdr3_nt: TGCGCCAGCAGCCAGATGACAGGGAACACCGGGGAGCTGTTTTTT; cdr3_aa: CASSQMTGNTGELFF
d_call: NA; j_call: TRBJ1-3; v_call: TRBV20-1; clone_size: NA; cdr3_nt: TGCAGTGCCTCGCCTTACCTCTCTGGAAACACCATATATTTT; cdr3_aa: CSASPYLSGNTIYF
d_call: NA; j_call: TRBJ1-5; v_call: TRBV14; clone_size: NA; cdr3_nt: TGTGCCAGCAGCCAAAGTCCTGAGAGGCCCCAGCATTTT; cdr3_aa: CASSQSPERPQHF
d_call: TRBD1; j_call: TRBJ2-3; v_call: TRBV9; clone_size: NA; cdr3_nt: TGTGCCAGCAGCGTAGCCATTCGGCAGGGGGTCGCAGATACGCAGTATTTT; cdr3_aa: CASSVAIRQGVADTQYF
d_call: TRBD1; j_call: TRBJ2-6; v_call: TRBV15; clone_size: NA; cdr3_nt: TGTGCCACCAGCAGCGGGACAGGGGAGGCTGGGGCCAACGTCCTGACTTTC; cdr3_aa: CATSSGTGEAGANVLTF
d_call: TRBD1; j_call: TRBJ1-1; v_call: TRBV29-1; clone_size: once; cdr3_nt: TGCAGCGTATCAAAGGGGGCGTTCACTGAAGCTTTCTTT; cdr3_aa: CSVSKGAFTEAFF
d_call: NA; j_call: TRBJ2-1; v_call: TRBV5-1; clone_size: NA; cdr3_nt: TGCGCCAGCAGCCCCCCGGGGCAGGGGATCGATGAGCAGTTCTTC; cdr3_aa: CASSPPGQGIDEQFF
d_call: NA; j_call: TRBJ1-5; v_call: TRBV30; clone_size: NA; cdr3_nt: TGTGCCTGGAGTGTACTGGGCGGTGAGCCCCAGCATTTT; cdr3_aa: CAWSVLGGEPQHF
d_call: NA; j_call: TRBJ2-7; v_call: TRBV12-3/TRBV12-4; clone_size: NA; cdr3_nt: TGTGCCAGCAGTTTTAGCTACGAGCAGTACTTC; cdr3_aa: CASSFSYEQYF
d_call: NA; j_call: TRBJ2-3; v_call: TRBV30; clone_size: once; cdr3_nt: TGTGCCTGGAGTGTATCCATAGGTGGGGGGCGCACAGATACGCAGTATTTT; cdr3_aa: CAWSVSIGGGRTDTQYF
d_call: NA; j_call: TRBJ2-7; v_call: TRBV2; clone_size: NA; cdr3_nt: TGTGCCAGCAGCCAAACGGGGGATTCCGAGCAGTACTTC; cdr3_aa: CASSQTGDSEQYF
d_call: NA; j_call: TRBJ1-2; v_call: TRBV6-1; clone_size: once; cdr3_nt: TGTGCCAGCAGTGAGAGTTGGGGCACACCTAACTATGGCTACACCTTC; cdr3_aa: CASSESWGTPNYGYTF
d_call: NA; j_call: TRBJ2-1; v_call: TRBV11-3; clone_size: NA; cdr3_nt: TGTGCCAGCAGATCCCCGGGCAATGAGCAGTTCTTC; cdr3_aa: CASRSPGNEQFF
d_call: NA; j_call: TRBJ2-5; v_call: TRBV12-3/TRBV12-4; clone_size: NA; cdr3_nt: TGTGCCAGCAGTTTACTATCGGCCCGTACGTACCAAGAGACCCAGTACTTC; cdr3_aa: CASSLLSARTYQETQYF
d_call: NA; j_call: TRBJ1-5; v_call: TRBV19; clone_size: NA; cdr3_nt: TGTGCCAGTGGGGGTGGGGATCTGGGCAATCAGCCCCAGCATTTT; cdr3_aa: CASGGGDLGNQPQHF
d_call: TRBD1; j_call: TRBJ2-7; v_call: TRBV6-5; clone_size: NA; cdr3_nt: TGTGCCAGCAGTTACGGGACAGCAAGGGACGAGCAGTACTTC; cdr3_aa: CASSYGTARDEQYF
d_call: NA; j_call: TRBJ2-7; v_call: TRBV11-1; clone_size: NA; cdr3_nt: TGTGCCAGCAGCCGTCTGGGGGGCTCCGAGCAGTACTTC; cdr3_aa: CASSRLGGSEQYF
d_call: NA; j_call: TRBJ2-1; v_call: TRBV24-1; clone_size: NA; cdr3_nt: TGTGCCACCAGTGACGGCCCCTTCAATGAGCAGTTCTTC; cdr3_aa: CATSDGPFNEQFF
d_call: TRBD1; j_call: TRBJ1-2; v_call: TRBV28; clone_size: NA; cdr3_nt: TGTGCCAGCAGTCGGGGACAGGGGATTGGTAACTATGGCTACACCTTC; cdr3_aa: CASSRGQGIGNYGYTF